Shown below are 18 T cell receptor beta chains from a single sample sequenced in a study of blood T cell repertoires in COVID-19. Only in-frame clones appear in the TCRdb table, and some are missing; sequencing was by immunoSEQ multiplex PCR. The sample lists 95,000 to 150,000 clones, 65% to 90% occurring once. Source material: peripheral blood. These receptors originate from a man at least 80 years old with acute or convalescent COVID-19.

The chain joins TRBV7-9 to TRBJ1-5, with TRBD1 identical over 7 bases. The J segment lost 3 bases and the V segment lost 3 bases, leaving 14 bases of the junction unmatched. There are 18 residues in the CDR3. Germline CDR1 and CDR2: SEHNR and FQNEAQ (reference sequence). The CDR3 region has the DNA TGTGCCAGCAGCTTCCCAGGGGGACCACCCCTCGTCAATCAGCCCCAGCATTTT. Translated, it gives CASSFPGGPPLVNQPQHF. Full variable domain (rest looked up from reference TRBV7-9 and TRBJ1-5): DTGVSQNPRHKITKRGQNVTFRCDPISEHNRLYWYRQTLGQGPEFLTYFQNEAQLEKSRLLSDRFSAERPKGSFSTLEIQRTEQGDSAMYLCASSFPGGPPLVNQPQHFGDGTRLSIL.

CDR3 bases: TGTGCCTGGAGCTACGGGGAGGTGGTGGGCTACACCTTC. Residues: CAWSYGEVVGYTF. The rearrangement uses TRBV30 and TRBJ1-2; D remains ambiguous. Germline V gene lookup returns CDR1 GTSNPN and CDR2 SVGIG (reference sequence). V was cut by 3 bases and J by 8 bases, with 16 bases left in between. This CDR3 spans 13 amino acids.

The chain employs TRBV10-3 and TRBJ2-5; D gene uncertain. The CDR3 is 12 amino acids. Germline CDR1 ENHRY, CDR2 SYGVKD. Trimming took 6 bases from V and 2 from J, leaving 7 bases between them. In DNA form, the CDR3 reads TGTGCCATCAGGGCAGAACAAGAGACCCAGTACTTC. This encodes CAIRAEQETQYF.

The rearrangement joins TRBV28 to TRBJ2-2; weak D call: TRBD1 (5 bases). The CDR3 is 18 residues long. V lost 8 bases to trimming and J lost 2 bases, with 24 bases between them. Germline values: CDR1 MDHEN, CDR2 SYDVKM. CDR3 DNA: TGTGCCAGCCAGTTTATATCAGCAGGGTTCCCTAACACCGGGGAGCTGTTTTTT. Translated, it gives CASQFISAGFPNTGELFF.

This rearrangement joins TRBV5-4 to TRBJ2-7; tentatively, D is TRBD2 (6 bases). The CDR3 consists of 16 residues. CDR1 is SGHNT and CDR2 is YYREEE in the germline V gene (reference sequence). With 0 bases removed from V and 0 bases from J, the gap between germline ends came to 13 bases. The CDR3 DNA sequence: TGTGCCAGCAGCTTGGAACGGGGGTACAGCTCCTACGAGCAGTACTTC. Translation gives CASSLERGYSSYEQYF.

The V gene is TRBV18, the J gene TRBJ2-3; 7 bases map to TRBD1. The length of the CDR3 is 15 residues. Losses at the gene ends were 6 bases for V and 0 bases for J; bases not matched to a gene: 6. Germline V lookup: CDR1 KGHSH, CDR2 LQKENI. The CDR3 region has the DNA TGTGCCAGCTCTCAGGGGGAATCTAGCACAGATACGCAGTATTTT. This codes for CASSQGESSTDTQYF.

The rearrangement uses TRBV28 and TRBJ1-2; perhaps TRBD1 as D (5 bases). The germline V gene encodes CDR1 MDHEN and CDR2 SYDVKM. The CDR3 runs to 12 residues. Trimming stripped 3 bases from V and 7 bases from J, with 9 bases between. The CDR3 here is CASSFAGFGYTF. The DNA of the CDR3 is TGTGCCAGCAGTTTTGCAGGGTTTGGCTACACCTTC.

This clone was recorded once. The V call is TRBV7-9, the J call TRBJ2-1; D is undetermined. Germline CDR1 reads SEHNR; CDR2 reads FQNEAQ (reference sequence). This CDR3 contains 14 residues. V was pared by 2 bases and J by 1 base, with 6 bases between. As DNA, the CDR3 is TGTGCCAGCAGCTTAAGCTATTCCTACAATGAGCAGTTCTTC. It specifies CASSLSYSYNEQFF.

CDR3 DNA: TGTGCCAGCGGGCCGGGGTCCTACGAGCAGTACTTC. This translates into CASGPGSYEQYF. J is TRBJ2-7 and V is TRBV2, with D possibly being TRBD2 (5 bases). This CDR3 has 12 residues. Germline CDR1 reads SNHLY; CDR2 reads FYNNEI. Trimming took off 8 bases at V and 1 base at J, with 9 bases between the two ends.

The chain carries TRBV6-5 and TRBJ2-3, with D maybe TRBD2 (6 bases). This CDR3 is built from 13 residues. Trimming shortened V by 7 bases and J by 2 bases, and 10 bases separated the two germline ends. Germline V CDR1 and CDR2: MNHEY, SVGAGI. In nucleotides, the CDR3 is TGTGCCAGCACCCGGGGGACCACAGATACGCAGTATTTT. It translates to CASTRGTTDTQYF.

V and J are TRBV12-3 or TRBV12-4 and TRBJ1-6; D is undetermined. V gave up 11 bases and J gave up 8 bases, with 7 bases separating them. There are 10 residues in the CDR3. The CDR3 spells CAVGDSPLHF. Here the CDR3 DNA reads TGTGCCGTGGGCGATTCACCCCTCCACTTT.

This clone was picked up a small number of times. The J gene is TRBJ1-5, the V gene TRBV12-3 or TRBV12-4; tentative D call: TRBD1 (5 bases). The CDR3 covers 13 residues. Trimming removed 10 bases from V and 2 bases from J, with 12 bases in between. Here the CDR3 reads CATKEGGNQPQHF. In DNA form, the CDR3 reads TGTGCCACAAAGGAAGGGGGCAATCAGCCCCAGCATTTT.

This clone came up a few times. The chain has TRBV5-6 and TRBJ2-1, with 7 bases fitting TRBD1. The V segment lost 4 bases and the J segment 0 bases; nucleotides outside the gene matches: 10. This CDR3 comprises 17 residues. Germline V CDR1 and CDR2: SGHDT, YYEEEE. CDR3 sequence (DNA): TGTGCCAGCAGCGCCGACAGGGATATTAGCTCCTACAATGAGCAGTTCTTC. Protein: CASSADRDISSYNEQFF.

This chain joins TRBV5-6 and TRBJ2-2; 12 bases match TRBD2. V dropped 2 bases and J dropped 2; count of bases not matched to a gene: 7. The CDR3 consists of 18 residues. CDR1 is SGHDT, CDR2 YYEEEE, per germline. CDR3 in DNA: TGTGCCAGCAGCTTTGGGCTAGCGGGGGGGCCAAACACCGGGGAGCTGTTTTTT. It is translated as CASSFGLAGGPNTGELFF. Full variable domain (missing parts from reference TRBV5-6 and TRBJ2-2): DAGVTQSPTHLIKTRGQQVTLRCSPKSGHDTVSWYQQALGQGPQFIFQYYEEEERQRGNFPDRFSGHQFPNYSSELNVNALLLGDSALYLCASSFGLAGGPNTGELFFGEGSRLTVL.

V and J are TRBV29-1 and TRBJ1-1; D is undetermined. Germline CDR1 is SQVTM and CDR2 is ANQGSEA. The CDR3 has 13 residues. V dropped 4 bases and J dropped 2 bases, with 11 bases sitting between them. CDR3 nucleotide sequence: TGCAGCGTTGCCCCCGGGTTTAACACTGAAGCTTTCTTT. Encoded protein: CSVAPGFNTEAFF.

The chain joins TRBV12-3 or TRBV12-4 to TRBJ1-2, with D uncertain. The CDR3 spans 12 residues. The V end was cut by 8 bases, the J end by 7 bases, with 14 bases between. The CDR3 coding sequence is TGTGCCAGCTGGATGGGAGGGCTTGGCTACACCTTC. Translating gives CASWMGGLGYTF.

The CDR3 sequence is CASSAGAVGAGNNEQFF. The DNA for the CDR3 is TGTGCCAGCAGCGCAGGTGCTGTGGGGGCAGGAAACAATGAGCAGTTCTTC. The chain is built from TRBV9 and TRBJ2-1; D may be TRBD1 (6 bases). Germline lookup yields CDR1 SGDLS and CDR2 YYNGEE. The V end was cut by 3 bases, the J end by 5 bases, with 21 bases between. This CDR3 has 17 amino acids.

The rearrangement joins TRBV6-5 to TRBJ1-2, with 9 bases that match TRBD1. Germline CDR1 MNHEY, CDR2 SVGAGI. The J segment lost 3 bases and the V segment lost 6 bases, leaving 8 bases of the junction unmatched. This CDR3 has 15 amino acids. CDR3 in amino acids: CASRGDRENYYGYTF. DNA for the CDR3: TGTGCCAGCAGAGGGGACAGGGAAAACTACTATGGCTACACCTTC.